This T cell receptor beta chain derives from a study of human T cells and chemical hapten exposure. Unique molecular identifiers were affixed to discrete cDNA molecules within the library. Each CDR3 protein is one row after TCRdb ran MiXCR on the RACE reads. In the table there are over 60,000 distinct CDR3 sequences, approximately 10% of which are singletons. This CDR3 comprises 15 residues. The germline V gene has CDR1 SGHVS and CDR2 FQNEAQ. Trimming cost V 5 bases and J 0 bases, with 11 bases left between them. Specified time point: patch test 2, 6 weeks after DPC sensitization. Treatment specified: therapeutic diphenylcyclopropenone sensitization with weekly scalp DPC. This clonotype occurred many times.

The TCR originated in a woman in her 50s with alopecia areata. Some clones in this sample may be carry-over from other donors' samples. The starting material was whole blood, obtained in connection with sensitization to the hapten diphenylcyclopropenone (DPC). This chain uses TRBV7-8 with TRBJ2-1; maybe TRBD2 (6 bases). The CDR3 spells CASSLTGSSYNEQFF. The CDR3 DNA follows: TGTGCCAGCAGCCTGACCGGGAGCTCCTACAATGAGCAGTTCTTC.